Below, 25 T cell receptor beta chains from the same sample are listed, as sequenced in a study of cytomegalovirus exposure and HLA in healthy donors. A multiplex PCR was run with 60 Vbeta primers and 13 Jbeta primers. This table comes from immunoSEQ multiplex PCR, and its TCRdb copy is limited to in-frame clones, with some not included. The sample has some 100,000 clones; about 79% are singletons. Source material: PBMCs. The origin of the receptors is a human donor in good health.

The genes are TRBV29-1 and TRBJ2-3; 13 positions match TRBD2. Germline assignment: CDR1 SQVTM and CDR2 ANQGSEA. The CDR3 consists of 14 residues. Trimming cost V 5 bases and J 5 bases; bases outside gene matches: 4. The CDR3 region is CSVRLAGGVDTQYF. The CDR3 DNA reads TGCAGCGTTAGACTAGCGGGAGGCGTAGATACGCAGTATTTT.

The chain carries TRBV4-2 and TRBJ1-6; 9 bases agree with TRBD1. CDR3 length: 14 residues. The germline V gene encodes CDR1 LGHNA and CDR2 YNFKEQ. J was trimmed by 7 bases and V by 6 bases; bases with no gene match: 4. The CDR3 DNA reads TGTGCCAGCAGGCGGACAGGGGAGAATTCACCCCTCCACTTT. Translation: CASRRTGENSPLHF.

This sequence joins TRBV2 and TRBJ1-5; 8 bases are shared with TRBD1. CDR1 is SNHLY, CDR2 FYNNEI, per germline. This CDR3 region has 16 residues. The V gene end was trimmed by 0 bases and the J gene end by 6 bases; junction bases not matched to a gene: 7. The CDR3 spells CASSEAVRGRIQPQHF. The CDR3 nucleotides are TGTGCCAGCAGTGAAGCTGTCAGGGGGCGCATTCAGCCCCAGCATTTT.

The chain combines TRBV15 with TRBJ2-5; 9 positions agree with TRBD1. V shed 1 base and J 1 base; nucleotides not matched to a gene: 7. The CDR3 is made up of 17 amino acids. Germline CDR1 is LNHNV and CDR2 is YYDKDF (reference sequence). The DNA of the CDR3 is TGTGCCACCAGCAGAGTTCAGGACAGGGGACTCCAAGAGACCCAGTACTTC. Its translation: CATSRVQDRGLQETQYF.

The chain is built from TRBV25-1 and TRBJ2-2; D may be TRBD2 (6 bases). This CDR3 is built from 17 residues. Germline CDR1 reads MGHDK; CDR2 reads SYGVNS. V gave up 0 bases and J gave up 5 bases, with 16 bases separating them. DNA of the CDR3: TGTGCCAGCAGTGAATACGGATCGGGAGCCGCAACCGGGGAGCTGTTTTTT. It translates to CASSEYGSGAATGELFF.

The genes are TRBV10-3 and TRBJ2-5; D may be TRBD2 (6 bases). Germline V gene lookup returns CDR1 ENHRY and CDR2 SYGVKD. V lost 6 bases and J 2 bases, leaving 10 bases between the germline ends. The CDR3 loop spans 13 amino acids. The CDR3, as DNA: TGTGCCATCAGGCCTGGGAGGCAAGAGACCCAGTACTTC. This encodes CAIRPGRQETQYF.

The chain links TRBV6-1 to TRBJ2-3; maybe TRBD1 (6 bases). The CDR3 length is 13 residues. Trimming pared 5 bases from V and 10 bases from J, leaving 16 bases between. CDR1 is MNHNS, CDR2 SASEGT, per germline. This CDR3 is CASSPFGQLAQYF. The DNA of the CDR3 is TGTGCCAGCAGTCCCTTTGGACAGCTCGCGCAGTATTTT.

As to this clone: Other DNA sequences in this specimen translate into the identical CDR3. V usage is TRBV27 and J usage is TRBJ2-6, with 7 bases identical to TRBD1. CDR1 and CDR2 from the germline V gene are MNHEY and SMNVEV (reference sequence). There are 15 residues in the CDR3. Unmatched junction bases numbered 3, after V lost 5 bases and J lost 2 bases. CDR3 bases: TGTGCCAGCAGTCGACAGGGTGCTGGGGCCAACGTCCTGACTTTC. Protein sequence: CASSRQGAGANVLTF.

This chain links TRBV9 with TRBJ1-3, with a tentative D call TRBD1 (5 bases). The CDR3 covers 16 residues. CDR1 and CDR2 from the germline V gene are SGDLS and YYNGEE. V dropped 0 bases and J dropped 4 bases, with 14 bases sitting between them. This CDR3 is CASSVDPPGMGNTIYF. CDR3 in DNA: TGTGCCAGCAGCGTAGACCCCCCAGGGATGGGAAACACCATATATTTT.

The rearrangement links TRBV2 to TRBJ2-6; D is uncertain. Trimming left V 2 bases short and J 1 base short, with 6 bases between. Germline V gene lookup returns CDR1 SNHLY and CDR2 FYNNEI. CDR3 length: 15 residues. The CDR3 DNA is TGTGCCAGCAGTGAATGGCAGTCTGGGGCCAACGTCCTGACTTTC. Translation: CASSEWQSGANVLTF.

This clone was seen once. This sequence joins TRBV25-1 and TRBJ2-7, with 11 positions matching TRBD1. CDR3 length equals 14 residues. V trimming: 3 bases; J trimming: 3 bases; junction bases outside the gene matches: 1. Germline lookup yields CDR1 MGHDK and CDR2 SYGVNS. The chain's CDR3 is CASSEGTGGYEQYF. As DNA, the CDR3 is TGTGCCAGCAGTGAGGGGACAGGGGGCTACGAGCAGTACTTC.

This clone was seen more than once but under ten times. The chain employs TRBV6-5 and TRBJ1-1; D unresolved. Germline V gives CDR1 MNHEY, CDR2 SVGAGI. The CDR3 totals 14 residues. V lost 0 bases and J lost 7, with 12 bases in between. Here the CDR3 DNA reads TGTGCCAGCAGTTACTCCCCCGGGTTGGGTGAAGCTTTCTTT. Amino acids: CASSYSPGLGEAFF.

The rearrangement links TRBV5-4 to TRBJ1-6, with 12 positions matching TRBD1. Germline V gene sequence: CDR1 SGHNT, CDR2 YYREEE (reference sequence). V trimming: 5 bases; J trimming: 8 bases; junction bases outside the gene matches: 5. CDR3 length equals 15 residues. CDR3 nucleotide sequence: TGTGCCAGCAGTCCCGGGACAGGGGGCGATTCACCCCTCCACTTT. This sequence encodes CASSPGTGGDSPLHF.

This chain connects TRBV6-1 to TRBJ1-2; 7 bases are a match to TRBD1. The CDR3 spans 12 residues. The V gene's germline CDR1 is MNHNS and CDR2 SASEGT. With V trimmed by 6 bases and J by 8 bases, 6 bases remained unmatched. The CDR3 DNA reads TGTGCCAGCAGAATTCCGGGACAGGGCTACACCTTC. Translated: CASRIPGQGYTF.

The V and J genes are TRBV30 and TRBJ2-4, with a tentative D call TRBD1 (6 bases). The CDR3 has 12 residues. V lost 5 bases to trimming and J lost 4 bases, with 9 bases between them. The V gene's germline CDR1 is GTSNPN and CDR2 SVGIG (reference sequence). The CDR3: CAWSGAKNIQYF. CDR3 coding DNA: TGTGCCTGGTCAGGGGCGAAAAACATTCAGTACTTC. The whole variable domain, filled in from reference TRBV30 and TRBJ2-4, reads SQTIHQWPATLVQPVGSPLSLECTVEGTSNPNLYWYRQAAGRGLQLLFYSVGIGQISSEVPQNLSASRPQDRQFILSSKKLLLSDSGFYLCAWSGAKNIQYFGAGTRLSVL.

The rearrangement joins TRBV13 to TRBJ1-5; 7 nucleotides match TRBD1. Trimming cost V 0 bases and J 9 bases; bases outside gene matches: 8. Germline assignment: CDR1 PRHDT and CDR2 FYEKMQ (reference sequence). The CDR3 is 15 residues long. In nucleotides, the CDR3 is TGTGCCAGCAGCTTAGGAGGAGGGGGCCATGGGCCCCAGCATTTT. Protein sequence: CASSLGGGGHGPQHF.

The rearrangement links TRBV5-6 to TRBJ2-2, with 8 bases fitting TRBD1. The CDR3 is made up of 15 amino acids. The ends lost 4 bases at V and 6 bases at J; junction bases unmatched: 8. Germline loops: CDR1 SGHDT, CDR2 YYEEEE. CDR3 sequence reads: CASSPQTGVAGELFF. DNA for the CDR3: TGTGCCAGCAGCCCTCAGACAGGGGTGGCCGGGGAGCTGTTTTTT.

The chain carries TRBV2 and TRBJ2-1, with a possible D match to TRBD2 (6 bases). The length of the CDR3 is 13 residues. Between the trimmed V and J ends, which lost 4 bases and 9 bases, there was a span of 13 bases. Germline V gene sequence: CDR1 SNHLY, CDR2 FYNNEI. DNA for the CDR3: TGTGCCAGCAGTGTTACTATAGCGGCTGAGCAGTTCTTC. Amino acid sequence: CASSVTIAAEQFF.

This chain uses TRBV28 with TRBJ2-3; 9 positions agree with TRBD1. The germline CDR1 and CDR2 sequences are MDHEN and SYDVKM. The CDR3 spans 15 residues. V trimming: 2 bases; J trimming: 3 bases; junction bases outside the gene matches: 3. The CDR3 sequence: CASSLRDRATDTQYF. CDR3 bases: TGTGCCAGCAGTTTACGGGACAGGGCTACAGATACGCAGTATTTT.

V and J are TRBV7-2 and TRBJ2-7; possibly TRBD1 for D (5 bases). CDR3 length: 13 amino acids. V was cut by 3 bases and J by 5 bases, with 11 bases left in between. Germline CDR1 is SGHTA and CDR2 is FQGNSA. CDR3 protein: CASSLMGPNEQYF. For the CDR3, the DNA is TGTGCCAGCAGCTTGATGGGGCCCAACGAGCAGTACTTC.

V gene TRBV5-4 combines with J gene TRBJ1-2; 9 bases match TRBD1. The CDR3 spans 17 residues. Germline V gene lookup returns CDR1 SGHNT and CDR2 YYREEE (reference sequence). V lost 2 bases and J lost 7; bases outside the gene matches: 15. The CDR3 region is CASSLLGTGLVSGGYTF. The CDR3 nucleotides are TGTGCCAGCAGCTTACTTGGGACAGGGTTGGTATCGGGTGGCTACACCTTC.

J is TRBJ2-7 and V is TRBV28, with a possible D match to TRBD2 (7 bases). Trimming took off 6 bases at V and 0 bases at J, with 15 bases between the two ends. CDR3 size: 15 residues. CDR1 MDHEN and CDR2 SYDVKM come from the germline V gene. The CDR3 DNA follows: TGTGCCAGCAGGAGGAGGGGGGAGGGCTCCTACGAGCAGTACTTC. This codes for CASRRRGEGSYEQYF.

CDR3 region: CASSVNIGGSSASNEKLFF. Written as DNA, the CDR3 is TGTGCCAGCAGTGTAAATATAGGGGGCTCATCGGCATCTAATGAAAAACTGTTTTTT. The chain recombines TRBV6-1 with TRBJ1-4; 7 positions match TRBD1. The CDR3 totals 19 residues. Germline CDR1 reads MNHNS; CDR2 reads SASEGT. The ends lost 4 bases at V and 3 bases at J; junction bases unmatched: 17.

This clone has a handful of counts. The chain uses TRBV5-5 and TRBJ1-4, with 10 bases lining up with TRBD1. Germline loops: CDR1 SGHKS, CDR2 YYEKEE (reference sequence). The CDR3 runs to 15 residues. V lost 4 bases, J lost 6 bases, and 6 bases stayed unmatched. The CDR3 sequence is CASSRDRGRDEKLFF. For the CDR3, the DNA is TGTGCCAGCAGCAGAGACAGGGGGCGCGATGAAAAACTGTTTTTT.

CDR3 DNA: TGTGCCAGCAGTTTAGGGGCAGGGGGCACAGATACGCAGTATTTT. It is translated as CASSLGAGGTDTQYF. This rearrangement joins TRBV28 to TRBJ2-3, with D possibly matching TRBD1 (6 bases). The CDR3 contains 15 residues. CDR1 and CDR2 from the germline V gene are MDHEN and SYDVKM. V lost 2 bases, J lost 1 base, and 10 bases lay in between.